These T cell receptor beta chains were read from a single sample in a study of early T cells in non-severe SARS-CoV-2 infection. TCRdb itself ran the 5' RACE reads through MiXCR, one entry per CDR3 protein. The sample contains tens of thousands of distinct CDR3 sequences, around 14% of which appear only once. Sequenced material: whole blood, taken at baseline. These receptor sequences come from an adult who was a healthcare worker with PCR-confirmed SARS-CoV-2 infection or an uninfected control (not recorded which). Each CDR3 is given with its conserved first and last residue. The D gene is left open where the match is weak. Some rows mark clone size as missing; the rest say once, few, many or name a class of expanded clone.

J: TRBJ2-7; D: .; V: TRBV5-1; size: few; CDR3: CASSAGTIAYEQYF; DNA: TGCGCCAGCAGCGCCGGGACGATAGCCTACGAGCAGTACTTC
J: TRBJ2-5; D: .; V: TRBV7-7; size: .; CDR3: CASSPGLYQETQYF; DNA: TGTGCTAGCAGCCCTGGGTTATACCAAGAGACCCAGTACTTC
J: TRBJ2-1; D: TRBD2; V: TRBV5-5; size: .; CDR3: CASSFVPSGFSYNEQFF; DNA: TGTGCCAGCAGCTTCGTTCCTAGCGGATTCTCCTACAATGAGCAGTTCTTC
J: TRBJ2-7; D: TRBD2; V: TRBV20-1; size: .; CDR3: CSATESSGSSYEQYF; DNA: TGCAGTGCCACCGAATCTAGCGGAAGCTCCTACGAGCAGTACTTC
J: TRBJ2-4; D: TRBD1; V: TRBV20-1; size: .; CDR3: CSVPDRIQYF; DNA: TGCAGTGTTCCGGACAGGATTCAGTACTTC
J: TRBJ2-7; D: .; V: TRBV5-4; size: .; CDR3: CASSLDGSSYEQYF; DNA: TGTGCCAGCAGCTTGGACGGATCGTCCTACGAGCAGTACTTC
J: TRBJ1-5; D: .; V: TRBV20-1; size: many; CDR3: CSWSGGSNQPQHF; DNA: TGCAGTTGGAGCGGGGGAAGCAATCAGCCCCAGCATTTT
J: TRBJ2-2; D: .; V: TRBV10-1; size: many; CDR3: CASSESRGGPPGTGELFF; DNA: TGCGCCAGCAGTGAGTCAAGGGGGGGGCCACCGGGCACCGGGGAGCTGTTTTTT
J: TRBJ1-1; D: TRBD1; V: TRBV24-1; size: few; CDR3: CATMGTGGTEAFF; DNA: TGTGCCACCATGGGAACAGGGGGGACTGAAGCTTTCTTT
J: TRBJ2-3; D: TRBD2; V: TRBV2; size: .; CDR3: CAGAGGLLRTDTQYF; DNA: TGTGCCGGAGCGGGGGGGTTGTTAAGGACAGATACGCAGTATTTT
J: TRBJ1-3; D: .; V: TRBV20-1; size: few; CDR3: CSATPGSAGNTIYF; DNA: TGCAGTGCTACCCCTGGGTCAGCTGGAAACACCATATATTTT
J: TRBJ2-3; D: TRBD1; V: TRBV7-3; size: few; CDR3: CASSSDRGSDTQYF; DNA: TGTGCCAGCAGCTCGGACAGGGGTTCAGATACGCAGTATTTT
J: TRBJ2-5; D: .; V: TRBV7-6; size: .; CDR3: CASSLSWDSQETQYF; DNA: TGTGCCAGCAGCTTAAGTTGGGACTCACAAGAGACCCAGTACTTC
J: TRBJ2-3; D: TRBD1; V: TRBV12-3/TRBV12-4; size: many; CDR3: CASRLQGGAGDTQYF; DNA: TGTGCCAGCAGATTACAAGGGGGCGCGGGAGATACGCAGTATTTT
J: TRBJ2-7; D: .; V: TRBV5-4; size: few; CDR3: CASSLGQTTYEQYF; DNA: TGTGCCAGCAGCTTGGGGCAGACTACCTACGAGCAGTACTTC
J: TRBJ2-1; D: .; V: TRBV7-3; size: many; CDR3: CASSLVVGSQEQFF; DNA: TGTGCCAGCAGCTTAGTGGTCGGCTCCCAGGAGCAGTTCTTC
J: TRBJ1-4; D: TRBD1; V: TRBV29-1; size: many; CDR3: CSVLFSGTGKEKLFF; DNA: TGCAGCGTCTTATTTTCCGGGACAGGAAAGGAAAAACTGTTTTTT
J: TRBJ2-3; D: .; V: TRBV20-1; size: .; CDR3: CRPGRQSTDTQYF; DNA: TGCAGGCCTGGGAGACAGAGCACAGATACGCAGTATTTT
J: TRBJ1-6; D: .; V: TRBV5-1; size: .; CDR3: CASSLNSNSPLHF; DNA: TGCGCCAGCAGCTTGAACAGTAATTCACCCCTCCACTTT
J: TRBJ2-2; D: .; V: TRBV5-4; size: .; CDR3: CASSLVVGAVTGELFF; DNA: TGTGCCAGCAGCTTGGTTGTGGGAGCGGTCACCGGGGAGCTGTTTTTT
J: TRBJ2-4; D: .; V: TRBV28; size: many; CDR3: CASTTTGMAKNIQYF; DNA: TGTGCCAGCACCACTACGGGGATGGCCAAAAACATTCAGTACTTC
J: TRBJ2-7; D: .; V: TRBV29-1; size: many; CDR3: CSVEGPGGEQYF; DNA: TGCAGCGTTGAGGGACCCGGGGGCGAGCAGTACTTC
J: TRBJ2-2; D: .; V: TRBV20-1; size: .; CDR3: CSAYDFTTGELFF; DNA: TGCAGTGCGTATGATTTTACTACCGGGGAGCTGTTTTTT
J: TRBJ2-1; D: TRBD2; V: TRBV20-1; size: .; CDR3: CSATTGGWNEQFF; DNA: TGCAGTGCCACCACGGGAGGGTGGAATGAGCAGTTCTTC
J: TRBJ2-3; D: .; V: TRBV7-3; size: many; CDR3: CASSLSRSSSTDTQYF; DNA: TGTGCCAGCAGCTTAAGCAGGAGTAGTAGCACAGATACGCAGTATTTT
J: TRBJ1-2; D: TRBD1; V: TRBV2; size: many; CDR3: CASSPGQGEGYTF; DNA: TGTGCCAGCAGCCCGGGACAGGGGGAAGGCTACACCTTC
J: TRBJ2-7; D: .; V: TRBV20-1; size: .; CDR3: CSAQRGDEQYF; DNA: TGCAGTGCTCAGAGAGGCGACGAGCAGTACTTC
J: TRBJ2-3; D: TRBD2; V: TRBV27; size: few; CDR3: CASSLVRLAGMTDTQYF; DNA: TGTGCCAGCAGTTTAGTCCGACTAGCGGGGATGACAGATACGCAGTATTTT